This T cell receptor (beta chain) emerged from a study of T cells in Graves' hyperthyroidism and ophthalmopathy. About the research overall: Peripheral blood was drawn at first diagnosis, prior to all treatment.

The V end was cut by 7 bases, the J end by 3 bases, with 12 bases between. Germline CDR1 is SNHLY and CDR2 is FYNNEI. The CDR3 contains 13 residues. What was amplified from RNA transcripts were TCR beta CDR3 regions. HTBI primers were used for first-round RT-PCR of the TCR CDR3. A single record per CDR3 protein comes from TCRdb applying MiXCR to the multiplex PCR reads. Here the sample spans approximately 380,000 distinct CDR3 sequences, over 15% being singletons. At least ten counts were recorded for this clonotype. The antigen is unknown. Patients showing uncontrolled infection, other autoimmune disease, pregnancy or lactation were ineligible. Every diagnosis used clinical symptoms, serum thyroxine and TRAb, thyroid ultrasound and orbital computed tomography. Study results and limitations: A model of 13 V-J features distinguished ophthalmopathy from stable hyperthyroidism.

The sample comprised blood. The TCR sequence derives from a woman aged 18-30 years with Graves' hyperthyroidism. The chain employs TRBV2 and TRBJ1-1; D is unresolved. The chain's CDR3 is CASKEGRDTEAFF. The CDR3 DNA follows: TGTGCCAGCAAGGAGGGAAGGGACACTGAAGCTTTCTTT.